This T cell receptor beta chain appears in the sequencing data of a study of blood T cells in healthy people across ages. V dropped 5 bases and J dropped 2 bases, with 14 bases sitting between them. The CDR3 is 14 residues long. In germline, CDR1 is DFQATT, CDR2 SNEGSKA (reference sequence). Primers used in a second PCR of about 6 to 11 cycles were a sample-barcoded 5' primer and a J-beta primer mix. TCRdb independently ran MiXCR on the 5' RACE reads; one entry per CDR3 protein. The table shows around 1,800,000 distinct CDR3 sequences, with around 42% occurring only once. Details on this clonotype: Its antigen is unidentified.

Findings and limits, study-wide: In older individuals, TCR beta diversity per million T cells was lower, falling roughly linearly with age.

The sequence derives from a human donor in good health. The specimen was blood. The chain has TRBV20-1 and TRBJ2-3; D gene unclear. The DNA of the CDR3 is TGCAGTGCTTCCATTGACTTATACACAGATACGCAGTATTTT. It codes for CSASIDLYTDTQYF.